This TCR beta chain came from a study of shared clonotypes between healthy human individuals (dated by TCRdb to between 2020 and 2021). At the level of the whole study: The cohort comprised a couple of women and a few men aged 18 to 49 years. Each donor's leukapheresis produced roughly between roughly 0.85 and 10 billion PBMCs. Blood TCR repertoires of about five healthy adults were deeply sequenced to estimate repertoire size and the extent of clonotype sharing between individuals. To increase sequencing depth and limit assay-specific biases, TCR repertoire library preparation and sequencing were carried out by different laboratories using diverse techniques. For each donor, CD4 naive and CD4 memory were each run on three plates, CD8 naive on two plates, and CD8 memory on one plate. General study outcomes and caveats: Pairwise subsampling led to the expectation that sequencing depth would affect the degree of clonotype sharing among donors. Because the study included only a small number of donors, the genetic and exposure-history diversity represented was limited. Higher generation probabilities were observed for clonotypes shared by all four sorted-subset donors than for non-shared clonotypes. Across a few donors, about 4.5% of naive CD4, approximately 3.6% of naive CD8, 2% to 2.5% of memory CD4, and around 0.4% of memory CD8 clonotypes were shared. Sampling was limited to blood, and TCR repertoires in tissue likely differ from TCR repertoires in blood. Naive subsets generally had larger estimated clonotype richness than memory subsets did. Even with the large sequencing depth, rarefaction of the sorted-subset datasets indicated that sequencing was incomplete.

Based on its abundance in the sample, this clone is medium-sized (0.01 to 0.1%). The antigen it binds to is not known. No much larger clone is present one base from it, and per-base qualities are unavailable. The donors were healthy, HIV-negative adults with no recently reported acute infections or vaccinations. Only Caucasian adults living in Nashville, Tennessee, USA were represented among the donors. CD4+ T cells were enriched by magnetic negative selection; naive cells were then positively selected on CD45RA, and the negative fraction formed the memory subset. Blood was obtained by leukapheresis, after which PBMCs were separated by Ficoll-Histopaque density gradient centrifugation and cryopreserved in liquid nitrogen vapor phase. Purity and quantity of every magnetically sorted T cell population were checked by analytical flow cytometry. Each sorted fraction had its genomic DNA isolated and then quantified by UV absorbance on a Nanodrop 2000c.

V is clipped by 5 bases and J by 6 bases, and the sequence between their germline boundaries is 14 bases long. The CDR3 goes from the cysteine to the phenylalanine over 13 residues. Only the CDR3 DNA is retained, 39 bases long and in frame from the first base. From a lookup of the germline V gene (reference sequence), CDR1 and CDR2 are SEHNR and FQNEAQ. TCR CDR3 regions were amplified from genomic DNA by multiplex PCR using the deep immunoSEQ assay. Genomic DNA extracted from each cell subset was distributed evenly over all wells of several immunoSEQ 96-well plates, and each plate served as one replicate. Each replicate PCR for sorted subsets received roughly 0.2 ug genomic DNA, equal to 30,000 or so T cell genomes. Purified libraries were quantified with a Qubit 3.0 fluorometer, sized on a Bioanalyzer 2100, and re-quantified with the KAPA Library Quantification kit. Each immunoSEQ 96-well plate was sequenced on its own single-read 150-cycle Illumina NextSeq 550 flow cell. In the original analysis: Because the immunoSEQ output included only junctional sequences and no quality scores, the filtering could not be the same as the filtering used for full-length reads. Sequences were annotated with PyIR, a Python wrapper for IgBLAST v1.9, using IMGT germline references to assign V/J genes and CDR3. Any read was removed if the V/J assignment was weak (E-value above 1e-6), the CDR3 was missing, or the read contained stop codons, out-of-frame junctions, or ambiguous translated residues. V3J clonotypes were defined by identical inferred V gene, J gene, and CDR3 amino acid sequence. Percentage overlap between repertoires was computed as shared unique clonotypes divided by the size of the smaller repertoire. Richness of each repertoire was evaluated using RTK rarefaction, the Chao1 estimator, and Recon v2.1 estimates of unobserved clonotypes. Generation probabilities were computed with OLGA for all TCRbeta clonotypes obtained by the gDNA method from four donors. TCRdb re-hosts the immuneACCESS table, in-frame sequences only. Its copies lack some clones; in the studies checked, an unresolved V gene accounts for under half of them, and the cause for the rest is not known. The DNA gave D and trimming, while V, J and clone size come from that table. The sample yields 850,000 to 1,200,000 clones; about 70% were counted once. The ten most abundant clones make up approximately 1.5% of the sample.

Material: memory CD4+ T cells sorted from blood. The meaning of the sample's cell subset or site label: CD45RA-negative fraction. This TCR was recovered from a man between 18 and 29 years old in good health. The rearranged segments are TRBV7-9 and TRBJ2-7; the D segment could be TRBD2, given 6 matching bases. CDR3 region: CASSPTGRPEQYF. The nucleotides are TGTGCCAGCAGCCCGACCGGGAGACCCGAGCAGTACTTC.